This record looks at one T cell receptor beta chain sequence and its context. This clonotype was counted a few times. The specificity of this receptor is unknown. The input lacks base qualities; no much larger clone sits a single base away. The donors were roughly 39 Caucasian individuals from Russia, aged roughly 6 to 90 years, who were systemically healthy. Each donor gave about 9.2 milliliters of peripheral blood, drawn into EDTA-treated Vacutainer tubes. Ficoll-Paque density-gradient centrifugation was used to isolate PBMCs, with at least 6.5 million per sample. Total RNA, at least 6 micrograms per sample, was extracted from PBMCs with Trizol reagent. Naive CD45RAhigh/CD27high T cell percentages were measured by flow cytometry on a PBMC aliquot from every donor. This sample is part of a study of blood T cells in healthy people across ages (dated by TCRdb to the mid-2010s). Background for the entire study: In model experiments, template switching captured about one uniquely barcoded TCR beta cDNA molecule for every two T cells. The donors were split into four age groups: young (average 16 years), middle-aged (about 40), aged (62) and long-lived (approximately 89). Donors of different ages were randomly distributed across sequencing lanes to avoid experimental bias. Two additional independent replicas of 1 million unique cDNA reads from the same blood draw were analyzed for two donors (one aged 18 to 29 and one aged 80 or older). Using deep sequencing normalized with unique cDNA molecular identifiers, the study measured how TCR beta repertoire diversity changes with age.

Library generation was performed with 5' RACE. TCRdb shows the sequencer as Illumina HiSeq 2500. A second PCR of roughly 7 to 11 cycles was run with a J-beta primer mix and a sample-barcoded 5' primer. A template-switch 5' adaptor carrying 12 random nucleotides introduced a unique molecular identifier onto each TCR beta cDNA molecule. At least 2.5 million CDR3-containing paired-end reads were obtained from each sample. First-strand cDNA synthesis was performed from all RNA using the Mint cDNA synthesis kit, with priming by a TRBC-specific oligonucleotide. All cDNA was treated with uracil-DNA glycosylase and then went through a first 18-cycle PCR with the universal primers M1SS and BC2_uni_R. The study's processing was this. Each sample was normalized by randomly selecting 1 million high-quality reads, each carrying a distinct molecular identifier. Reads with shared molecular identifiers were discarded instead of being binned into consensus sequences. MiTCR, run with a Q25 quality threshold and the strictest error-elimination algorithm, handled CDR3 identification, clonotype clustering and error correction. Lower-bound total TCR beta diversity was estimated with a nonparametric unseen species model using Euler transformation. In TCRdb, the public reads were trimmed at Q25 with fastp and aligned with MiXCR, with productive beta chains retained. Each CDR3 protein gets just one entry, which takes the most common genes and DNA from the rows behind it. The V and J calls, along with clone size, are taken from TCRdb and not from the paper's own processing. This sample lists about 730,000 distinct CDR3 sequences; around 40% were detected once. Of the sample, 20% to 25% falls within the top ten clones.

V gives up 4 bases and J gives up 7 bases, and the segment between their germline ends measures 11 bases. The CDR3 runs 13 amino acids, cysteine and phenylalanine included. This entry keeps only the CDR3 DNA: 39 bases, framed from base 1. CDR1 and CDR2 are read off the germline V gene (reference sequence) as MNHEY and SMNVEV. General conclusions and limits of the study: Estimates of total diversity from one million sequenced T cells were regarded as lower bounds and underestimates. Observed TCR beta diversity per million T cells fell roughly linearly with age, and a significant reduction was already apparent by age roughly 40. Because donor CMV infection status was unknown, age-related changes in expanded clonotypes were potentially confounded. Because profiling used bulk unsorted PBMCs, naive and antigen-experienced compartments could not be compared conclusively. Compared with the aged group, more naive CD4+ T cells, fewer expanded clones and increased TCR diversity were shown by the long-lived group, suggesting age selection. A strong correlation was found between observed TCR beta diversity and the percentage of naive T cells measured by flow cytometry.

The TCR sequence derives from a woman in her sixties in good health. The sequence is built from TRBV27 and TRBJ2-4; there is no confident call for the D gene. Sequencing used blood. The CDR3 protein is CASSSGRSNIQYF. Read as DNA, the sequence is TGTGCCAGCAGTTCCGGACGGTCTAACATTCAGTACTTC.